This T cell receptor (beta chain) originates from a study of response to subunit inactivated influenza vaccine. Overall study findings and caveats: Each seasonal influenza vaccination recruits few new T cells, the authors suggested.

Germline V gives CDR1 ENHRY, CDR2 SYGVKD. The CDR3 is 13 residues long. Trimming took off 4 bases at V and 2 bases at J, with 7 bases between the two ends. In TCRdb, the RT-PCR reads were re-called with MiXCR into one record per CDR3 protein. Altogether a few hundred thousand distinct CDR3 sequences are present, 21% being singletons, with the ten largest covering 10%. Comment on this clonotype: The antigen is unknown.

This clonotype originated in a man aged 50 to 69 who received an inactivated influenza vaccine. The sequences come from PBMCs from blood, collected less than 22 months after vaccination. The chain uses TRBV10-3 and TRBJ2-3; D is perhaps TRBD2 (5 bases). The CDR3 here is CAISVGVTDTQYF. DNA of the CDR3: TGTGCCATCAGTGTCGGGGTCACAGATACGCAGTATTTT.